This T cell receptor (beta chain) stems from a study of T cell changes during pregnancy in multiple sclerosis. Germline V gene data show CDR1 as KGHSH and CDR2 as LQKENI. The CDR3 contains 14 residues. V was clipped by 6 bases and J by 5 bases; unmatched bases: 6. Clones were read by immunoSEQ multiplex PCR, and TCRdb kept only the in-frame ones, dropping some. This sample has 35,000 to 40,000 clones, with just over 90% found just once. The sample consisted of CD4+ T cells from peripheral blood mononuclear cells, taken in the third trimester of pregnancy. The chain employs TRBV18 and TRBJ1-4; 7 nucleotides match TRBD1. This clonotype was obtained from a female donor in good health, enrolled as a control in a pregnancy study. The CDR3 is CASSRAQGNEKLFF. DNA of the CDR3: TGTGCCAGCTCGAGGGCACAGGGGAATGAAAAACTGTTTTTT. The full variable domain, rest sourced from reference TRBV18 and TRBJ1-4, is NAGVMQNPRHLVRRRGQEARLRCSPMKGHSHVYWYRQLPEEGLKFMVYLQKENIIDESGMPKERFSAEFPKEGPSILRIQQVVRGDSAAYFCASSRAQGNEKLFFGSGTQLSVL.